Presented here are 13 T cell receptor beta chains from one specimen sequenced in a study of patients and donors after allogeneic stem cell transplantation. TCRdb processed the RT-PCR reads anew with MiXCR; each CDR3 protein has one entry. The repertoire holds about 960,000 distinct CDR3 sequences, with under 20% as singletons. Sequenced input: blood, either unsorted or a sorted T cell fraction (not recorded which). The receptors were sampled from a human donor who was either an allogeneic HSCT recipient or a stem cell or donor lymphocyte infusion donor (not recorded which). It is not recorded whose cells these are; they may come from a transplant donor.

The chain employs TRBV3-1 and TRBJ2-1, with D uncertain. This CDR3 has 16 amino acids. CDR1 is LGHDT, CDR2 YNNKEL, per germline (reference sequence). Between the trimmed V and J ends, which lost 5 bases and 7 bases, there was a span of 21 bases. CDR3 sequence (DNA): TGTGCCAGCAGCGAACGCTATAGTATCCCGTTGAATGAGCAGTTCTTC. This encodes CASSERYSIPLNEQFF.

The V call is TRBV5-1, the J call TRBJ2-3; weak D call: TRBD1 (5 bases). CDR1 is SGHRS, CDR2 YFSETQ, per germline. This CDR3 contains 13 residues. V lost 7 bases to trimming and J lost 4 bases, with 13 bases between them. CDR3 bases: TGCGCCAGCTCCCCAGGGAACCCAGATACGCAGTATTTT. Translation gives CASSPGNPDTQYF. Based on the CDR3 plus reference TRBV5-1 and TRBJ2-3, the full variable domain is KAGVTQTPRYLIKTRGQQVTLSCSPISGHRSVSWYQQTPGQGLQFLFEYFSETQRNKGNFPGRFSGRQFSNSRSEMNVSTLELGDSALYLCASSPGNPDTQYFGPGTRLTVL.

This clonotype was found a few times. This chain links TRBV28 with TRBJ1-1, with no clear D. CDR1 and CDR2 (germline): MDHEN, SYDVKM. This CDR3 is 12 amino acids long. V was pared by 7 bases and J by 4 bases, with 10 bases between. The chain's CDR3 is CASTRIGTEAFF. The CDR3 DNA sequence: TGTGCCAGCACCCGGATTGGCACTGAAGCTTTCTTT.

This clonotype was seen only a few times. This chain links TRBV20-1 with TRBJ2-2; 12 bases line up with TRBD2. This CDR3 region has 18 residues. The V and J ends lost 1 base and 5 bases, in that order; junction bases with no gene match: 11. From germline, CDR1 is DFQATT and CDR2 SNEGSKA (reference sequence). CDR3 nucleotides: TGCAGTGCTAGAGGGGGAGCCTCTAGCGGGAGGGGGACCGGGGAGCTGTTTTTT. It encodes CSARGGASSGRGTGELFF.

This clonotype has a count of ten or more. The rearrangement uses TRBV20-1 and TRBJ1-2, with TRBD1 identical over 8 bases. J was trimmed by 8 bases and V by 5 bases; bases with no gene match: 7. The CDR3 runs to 12 residues. CDR1 DFQATT and CDR2 SNEGSKA come from the germline V gene (reference sequence). Here the CDR3 reads CSAFDRGKGYTF. CDR3 coding DNA: TGCAGTGCTTTCGACAGGGGAAAGGGCTACACCTTC.

This clonotype was observed at least ten times. The V and J genes are TRBV4-2 and TRBJ2-1; 8 nucleotides match TRBD2. This CDR3 is 16 amino acids long. V shed 4 bases and J 5 bases; nucleotides not matched to a gene: 10. Germline V lookup: CDR1 LGHNA, CDR2 YNFKEQ. The CDR3 is CASSPRLAGGHNEQFF. As DNA, the CDR3 is TGTGCCAGCAGCCCCAGACTCGCGGGAGGCCACAATGAGCAGTTCTTC.

This clonotype was picked up a small number of times. CDR3 loop: CASSSPGRAVSYNEQFF. DNA of the CDR3: TGTGCCAGCAGCTCTCCGGGGAGGGCGGTTTCCTACAATGAGCAGTTCTTC. The V gene is TRBV7-2, the J gene TRBJ2-1, with 7 bases that match TRBD2. With V trimmed by 4 bases and J by 1 base, 10 bases remained unmatched. CDR3 length equals 17 residues. Germline assignment: CDR1 SGHTA and CDR2 FQGNSA.

Only a few counts were recorded for this clonotype. The V and J genes are TRBV6-5 and TRBJ1-1, with a possible D match to TRBD1 (5 bases). Germline-derived CDR1 and CDR2 are MNHEY and SVGAGI. V lost 9 bases to trimming and J lost 7 bases, with 15 bases between them. The CDR3 totals 12 residues. CDR3 sequence (DNA): TGTGCCAGTGGGCGGGGGGAAGGTGAAGCTTTCTTT. Its protein is CASGRGEGEAFF.

Only a few counts were recorded for this clonotype. This chain links TRBV6-1 with TRBJ2-6; perhaps TRBD2 as D (5 bases). This CDR3 contains 15 residues. Trimming cost V 7 bases and J 4 bases, with 14 bases left between them. Looked up from germline, CDR1 is MNHNS and CDR2 is SASEGT. In nucleotides, the CDR3 is TGTGCCAGCAATGCCATGGAGGCCGGGGCCAACGTCCTGACTTTC. Translated, it gives CASNAMEAGANVLTF.

The gene calls are TRBV7-3 and TRBJ2-1, with a possible D match to TRBD2 (6 bases). Germline V gives CDR1 SGHTA, CDR2 FQGTGA. V lost 8 bases and J lost 3, with 20 bases in between. The CDR3 totals 16 residues. CDR3 loop: CASARSRDSNYNEQFF. For the CDR3, the DNA is TGTGCCAGCGCACGATCAAGGGACTCCAACTACAATGAGCAGTTCTTC.

This clonotype was observed many times. Germline is not matched at one junction end, which may reflect a read error. V usage is TRBV5-1 and J usage is TRBJ2-5; D unclear. CDR1 and CDR2 (germline): SGHRS, YFSETQ. The CDR3 consists of 14 residues. The CDR3 reads CASSLRTGQETQYF. CDR3 DNA: TGTGCCAGCAGCCTTAGGACGGGTCAAGAGACCCAGTACTTC.

This clonotype has more than one count but fewer than ten. CDR3 nucleotide sequence: TGTGCCAGCAGTCACGAGGCAGGGTCACCCCTCCACTTT. Translating gives CASSHEAGSPLHF. This chain uses TRBV28 with TRBJ1-6, with a tentative D call TRBD1 (5 bases). Trimming pared 5 bases from V and 10 bases from J, leaving 12 bases between. The CDR3 runs to 13 residues. In germline, CDR1 is MDHEN, CDR2 SYDVKM.

The CDR3 DNA reads TGCAGTGCTGTCCCGGACTCCCGCGGCTACAATGAGCAGTTCTTC. Translating gives CSAVPDSRGYNEQFF. The rearrangement links TRBV20-1 to TRBJ2-1; possible D gene TRBD2, 5 bases. The CDR3 length is 15 residues. Germline CDR1 DFQATT, CDR2 SNEGSKA (reference sequence). V was clipped by 5 bases and J by 3 bases, with 17 bases between them.